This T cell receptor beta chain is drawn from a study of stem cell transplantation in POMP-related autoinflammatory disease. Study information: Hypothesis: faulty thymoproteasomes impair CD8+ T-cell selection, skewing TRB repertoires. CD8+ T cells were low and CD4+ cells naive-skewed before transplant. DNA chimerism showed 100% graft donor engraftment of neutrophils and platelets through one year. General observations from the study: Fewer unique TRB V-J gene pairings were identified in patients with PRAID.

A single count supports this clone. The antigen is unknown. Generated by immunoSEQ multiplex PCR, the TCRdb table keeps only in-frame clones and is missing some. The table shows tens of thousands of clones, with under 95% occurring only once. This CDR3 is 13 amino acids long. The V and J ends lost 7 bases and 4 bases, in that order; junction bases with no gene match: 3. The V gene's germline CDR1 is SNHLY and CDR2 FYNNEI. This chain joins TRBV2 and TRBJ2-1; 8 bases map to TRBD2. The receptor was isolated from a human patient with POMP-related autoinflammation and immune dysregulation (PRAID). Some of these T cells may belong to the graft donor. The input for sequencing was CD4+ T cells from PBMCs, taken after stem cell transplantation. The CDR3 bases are TGTGCCAGCAACCAGCGGGGGTACAATGAGCAGTTCTTC. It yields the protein CASNQRGYNEQFF.